This T cell receptor (beta chain) stems from a study of OX40 agonist ivuxolimab in advanced cancers. Some background on the complete study: Ivuxolimab was an agonistic, fully human IgG2 monoclonal antibody directed against OX40 (CD134), a costimulatory receptor. Intravenous ivuxolimab was administered to patients every 2 weeks at six dose levels: 0.01, 0.1, 0.3, 1.5, 3 and 10 mg/kg. Among the roughly 52 dose-escalation patients, approximately 20 had hepatocellular carcinoma, 15 or so melanoma, 9 renal cell carcinoma and 9 head and neck cancer. The dose-escalation cohort was 82.7% male with a mean age of approximately 60 years, ranging from roughly 23 to 90. Patients were allowed to have had prior anti-PD-1, anti-PD-L1 or anti-CTLA-4 therapy, and around 37% of the dose-escalation patients had previously received checkpoint inhibitors. Partial responses were achieved by three dose-escalation patients, of whom one had hepatocellular carcinoma and two had cutaneous melanoma. Peripheral TCRbeta sequencing was intended to test whether TCR sequence diversity was altered and clonal T-cell expansion was caused by ivuxolimab. The paper reports the monotherapy dose-escalation portion (N of about 50 patients) of the phase I ivuxolimab trial.

The research as a whole found: After ivuxolimab, expanded clones were on average more numerous among CD8+ T cells than among CD4+ T cells. The antigen specificity of the clonally expanded peripheral T cells was not determined. Low levels of normalized T-cell clonal expansion were also shown by some nonresponding patients. Clonal expansion of both CD4+ and CD8+ blood T cells was observed from baseline to week 6 at doses 0.1 to 3.0 mg/kg. In the 0.1-3.0 mg/kg groups, partial responders were among the patients with the lowest normalized peripheral clonal expansion, particularly in CD8+ T cells.

Turning to this clone: Its antigen is currently not known. No much larger clone is present one base from it, and per-base qualities are unavailable.

Trimming takes 5 bases from V and 6 bases from J, and the germline ends sit 15 bases apart. CDR1 SGHVS and CDR2 FNYEAQ are derived from the germline V gene. The CDR3 spans 14 residues, from the cysteine through the phenylalanine. The CDR3 DNA has 42 bases and is translated from base 1. The trial excluded patients who had a history of autoimmune disease or who were on systemic immunosuppression. Peripheral blood for TCR sequencing was collected from all dose cohorts at baseline, on cycle 4 day 1, and on cycle 7 day 1. The samples were taken from a phase I, first-in-human, multicenter, open-label dose-escalation trial of ivuxolimab. The trial enrolled adults with locally advanced or metastatic head and neck squamous cell, hepatocellular, melanoma or renal cell carcinoma. CD4+ and CD8+ T cells were sorted separately from peripheral blood before TCR sequencing. For sequencing of the TCRbeta CDR3 region, genomic DNA was extracted from the sorted cells. TCRbeta CDR3 regions were sequenced using the immunoSEQ Assay. Drawn from immuneACCESS, this table holds only the in-frame rearrangements with V and J called that TCRdb kept. Clones are partly lost; checked studies trace under half to an unresolved V gene and leave the rest unexplained. This sample lists approximately 15,000 clones; roughly 78% were detected once. The ten biggest clones cover around 24% of the sample.

The source is an adult with an advanced solid tumor such as melanoma, head and neck, liver or kidney cancer. The chain is encoded by TRBV7-6 joined to TRBJ2-3, with TRBD2 as a weak D call on 6 bases. The specimen was CD4+ or CD8+ T cells sorted from blood, collected in a trial of the OX40 agonist ivuxolimab. CDR3 protein: CASSPGGFVDTQYF. The bases are TGTGCCAGCAGCCCCGGGGGTTTCGTGGATACGCAGTATTTT.